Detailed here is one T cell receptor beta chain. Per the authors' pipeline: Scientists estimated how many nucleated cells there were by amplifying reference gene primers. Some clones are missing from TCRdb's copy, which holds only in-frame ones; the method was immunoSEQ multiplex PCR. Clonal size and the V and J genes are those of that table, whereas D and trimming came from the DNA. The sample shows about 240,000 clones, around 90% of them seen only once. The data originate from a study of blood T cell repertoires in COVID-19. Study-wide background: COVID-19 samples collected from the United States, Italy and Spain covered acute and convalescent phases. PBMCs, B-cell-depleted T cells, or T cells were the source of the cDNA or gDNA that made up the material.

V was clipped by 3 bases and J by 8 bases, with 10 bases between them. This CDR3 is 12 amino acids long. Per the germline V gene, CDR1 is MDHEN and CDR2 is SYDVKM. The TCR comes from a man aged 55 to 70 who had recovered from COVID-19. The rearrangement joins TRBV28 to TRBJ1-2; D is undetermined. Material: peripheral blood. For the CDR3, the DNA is TGTGCCAGCAGTTTCATAAGAGGGGGCTACACCTTC. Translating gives CASSFIRGGYTF.